This T cell receptor beta chain was found in a study of T cells in Graves' hyperthyroidism and ophthalmopathy. Hyperthyroidism of Graves' type that showed no ophthalmopathy progression within 18 months was stable. This clonotype was recorded at least ten times. CDR1 and CDR2 (germline): SGHTA, FQGNSA. This CDR3 has 12 residues. Trimming removed 8 bases from V and 10 bases from J, with 16 bases in between. What was amplified from RNA transcripts were TCR beta CDR3 regions. TCR CDR3 underwent first-round RT-PCR with the HTBI primer set. MiXCR was run by TCRdb on the multiplex PCR reads, yielding one entry per CDR3 protein. In the table there are fewer than 250,000 distinct CDR3 sequences, 17% of which are singletons.

This sequence joins TRBV7-2 and TRBJ2-3, with a possible D match to TRBD2 (6 bases). The sequenced sample consisted of blood. The receptor's source is a man between 50 and 59 years old with Graves' hyperthyroidism. The CDR3 here is CASGTPRGSQYF. The CDR3 DNA reads TGTGCCAGCGGGACTCCCCGGGGTTCGCAGTATTTT.